The clone carrying this T cell receptor beta chain is a singleton in its sample. This entry belongs to a study of technical replicates of blood from four donors. The repertoire was sequenced with immunoSEQ multiplex PCR; TCRdb's copy has only in-frame clones and lacks some. The sample has more than 70,000 clones; roughly 96% are singletons. Germline V lookup: CDR1 MNHEY, CDR2 SVGAGI. V was shortened by 6 bases and J by 6 bases, with 10 bases between the two germline ends. This CDR3 comprises 12 residues. The receptor's source is a human donor in good health. Sequencing was carried out using T cells isolated from PBMCs. The genes are TRBV6-5 and TRBJ2-3; the D is unclear. CDR3 in DNA: TGTGCCAGCAGATCCCAGTGGGATACGCAGTATTTT. This codes for CASRSQWDTQYF.